The rows below give T cell receptor beta chains drawn from one sample of a study of monozygotic twins with inflammatory bowel disease. From its re-call of the 5' RACE reads, TCRdb lists each CDR3 protein once, without DNA. This sample carries 110,000 to 150,000 distinct CDR3 sequences, with about 1.2% going to the ten biggest clones. The sequenced sample consisted of blood. Receptors were obtained from a human donor with ulcerative colitis or Crohn's disease, or a healthy co-twin of an affected twin (not recorded which). CDR3s include the opening cysteine and the closing phenylalanine or tryptophan. The order of the fields is J gene, V gene, clone size, CDR3 protein. The listing skips clone size in some rows; elsewhere it reads once, few, many or a size class.

j_gene: TRBJ2-1; v_gene: TRBV3-1; abundance: -; CDR3aa: CASSRSSGVSYNEQFF
j_gene: TRBJ2-7; v_gene: TRBV7-9; abundance: -; CDR3aa: CASSWTSMGSSYEQYF
j_gene: TRBJ2-7; v_gene: TRBV25-1; abundance: -; CDR3aa: CASSELKGADEQYF
j_gene: TRBJ1-5; v_gene: TRBV27; abundance: -; CDR3aa: CASSLASESNQPQHF
j_gene: TRBJ1-1; v_gene: TRBV6-2/TRBV6-3; abundance: medium-sized; CDR3aa: CASKENTEAFF
j_gene: TRBJ2-7; v_gene: TRBV2; abundance: -; CDR3aa: CASSGLYEQYF
j_gene: TRBJ2-7; v_gene: TRBV20-1; abundance: -; CDR3aa: CSAGTSGYEQYF
j_gene: TRBJ2-7; v_gene: TRBV29-1; abundance: -; CDR3aa: CSVFQGQYEQYF
j_gene: TRBJ1-2; v_gene: TRBV30; abundance: -; CDR3aa: CAWSGQNYGYTF
j_gene: TRBJ2-4; v_gene: TRBV20-1; abundance: -; CDR3aa: CSAKTTGTSGAAKNIQYF
j_gene: TRBJ1-6; v_gene: TRBV7-3; abundance: -; CDR3aa: CASSSGTTGSPLHF
j_gene: TRBJ2-2; v_gene: TRBV29-1; abundance: -; CDR3aa: CSVEPGTATGELFF
j_gene: TRBJ2-7; v_gene: TRBV2; abundance: -; CDR3aa: CASTRDRGRVGEQYF
j_gene: TRBJ1-5; v_gene: TRBV27; abundance: -; CDR3aa: CASSGWASNQPQHF
j_gene: TRBJ2-2; v_gene: TRBV7-3; abundance: -; CDR3aa: CASSLTRAENTGELFF
j_gene: TRBJ1-3; v_gene: TRBV27; abundance: -; CDR3aa: CASSRAASGNTIYF
j_gene: TRBJ2-7; v_gene: TRBV10-3; abundance: -; CDR3aa: CAISGQALYEQYF
j_gene: TRBJ1-2; v_gene: TRBV29-1; abundance: -; CDR3aa: CSVDKGFYGYTF
j_gene: TRBJ1-1; v_gene: TRBV30; abundance: -; CDR3aa: CAWSEGTGGTEAFF
j_gene: TRBJ2-3; v_gene: TRBV5-1; abundance: -; CDR3aa: CASSTGQKNTDTQYF
j_gene: TRBJ1-5; v_gene: TRBV7-9; abundance: -; CDR3aa: CASSLAGMNQPQHF
j_gene: TRBJ1-3; v_gene: TRBV5-1; abundance: -; CDR3aa: CASSLRGRAGNTIYF
j_gene: TRBJ2-5; v_gene: TRBV5-1; abundance: -; CDR3aa: CASSLGAGAETQYF
j_gene: TRBJ1-1; v_gene: TRBV2; abundance: -; CDR3aa: CASSEDRGRGTEAFF
j_gene: TRBJ2-1; v_gene: TRBV28; abundance: -; CDR3aa: CASSPHGLAGGTYNEQFF
j_gene: TRBJ1-1; v_gene: TRBV28; abundance: -; CDR3aa: CASGSLNTEAFF
j_gene: TRBJ2-1; v_gene: TRBV20-1; abundance: -; CDR3aa: CSARQRAGGTYNEQFF
j_gene: TRBJ1-2; v_gene: TRBV10-3; abundance: -; CDR3aa: CAITPIPGDNYGYTF
j_gene: TRBJ2-1; v_gene: TRBV7-6; abundance: -; CDR3aa: CASSGGLSYNEQFF
j_gene: TRBJ2-1; v_gene: TRBV7-2; abundance: -; CDR3aa: CASSRTGSSSYNEQFF
j_gene: TRBJ2-5; v_gene: TRBV7-8; abundance: -; CDR3aa: CASSPRGAGGHQETQYF
j_gene: TRBJ2-1; v_gene: TRBV7-7; abundance: -; CDR3aa: CASSRGGFGRGYDGQFF
j_gene: TRBJ1-2; v_gene: TRBV7-2; abundance: -; CDR3aa: CASSGRTGGDGYTF
j_gene: TRBJ1-2; v_gene: TRBV7-2; abundance: -; CDR3aa: CASSPDRVFGYTF
j_gene: TRBJ2-3; v_gene: TRBV15; abundance: -; CDR3aa: CATSKELTSTDTQYF
j_gene: TRBJ2-2; v_gene: TRBV7-8; abundance: -; CDR3aa: CASSLEGGQGAFGELFF
j_gene: TRBJ1-1; v_gene: TRBV28; abundance: -; CDR3aa: CASNRVDTEAFF
j_gene: TRBJ1-1; v_gene: TRBV11-2; abundance: -; CDR3aa: CASSLRVMNTEAFF
j_gene: TRBJ1-2; v_gene: TRBV20-1; abundance: -; CDR3aa: CSASQGASVYGYTF
j_gene: TRBJ2-7; v_gene: TRBV6-5; abundance: -; CDR3aa: CASSYLGTLEQYF
j_gene: TRBJ2-3; v_gene: TRBV5-4; abundance: -; CDR3aa: CASSTTRTSTDTQYF
j_gene: TRBJ2-1; v_gene: TRBV20-1; abundance: -; CDR3aa: CSAQWLAGAPLDNEQFF
j_gene: TRBJ2-6; v_gene: TRBV6-7; abundance: -; CDR3aa: CASSCRVPGETSSGANVLTF
j_gene: TRBJ1-2; v_gene: TRBV6-5; abundance: -; CDR3aa: CASSYQGARYGYTF
j_gene: TRBJ2-2; v_gene: TRBV20-1; abundance: -; CDR3aa: CSARLGSSNTGELFF
j_gene: TRBJ1-1; v_gene: TRBV6-1; abundance: -; CDR3aa: CASSSIRDTEAFF
j_gene: TRBJ2-7; v_gene: TRBV20-1; abundance: -; CDR3aa: CSASLYRGHNEQYF
j_gene: TRBJ1-5; v_gene: TRBV30; abundance: -; CDR3aa: CAWSRSPRNQPQHF
j_gene: TRBJ2-7; v_gene: TRBV20-1; abundance: -; CDR3aa: CSARTLAGLWSEQYF
j_gene: TRBJ2-3; v_gene: TRBV7-2; abundance: -; CDR3aa: CASSLSSLVTDTQYF